This T cell receptor beta chain was sequenced for a study of T cell responses to AZD1222 COVID-19 vaccine. Study results and caveats: Just five or six AZD1222 recipients tested seropositive at baseline. As reported, nearly half of all spike-specific TCRs target variant regions that are unmutated. Recipients of two AZD1222 doses showed rising Spike-specific TCR breadth and depth.

Trimming stripped 5 bases from V and 4 bases from J, with 14 bases between. There are 15 residues in the CDR3. CDR1 is MDHEN and CDR2 is SYDVKM in the germline V gene. Comment on this clone: As yet, its antigen is unknown.

Second-dose groups at about 4 or about 12 weeks were pooled. The table came from immunoSEQ multiplex PCR; TCRdb's copy has only in-frame clones and leaves some out. Of 50,000 to 70,000 clones detected, approximately 86% appear once; the ten largest clones hold 6.9%. The gene calls are TRBV28 and TRBJ2-2; D is perhaps TRBD2 (5 bases). The origin of this receptor is an adult who received the AZD1222 COVID-19 vaccine. The sample in question was peripheral blood, obtained 28 days after the second AZD1222 dose. CDR3 sequence: CASSPPYGLTGELFF. The CDR3 region has the DNA TGTGCCAGCAGTCCCCCGTACGGACTCACCGGGGAGCTGTTTTTT.